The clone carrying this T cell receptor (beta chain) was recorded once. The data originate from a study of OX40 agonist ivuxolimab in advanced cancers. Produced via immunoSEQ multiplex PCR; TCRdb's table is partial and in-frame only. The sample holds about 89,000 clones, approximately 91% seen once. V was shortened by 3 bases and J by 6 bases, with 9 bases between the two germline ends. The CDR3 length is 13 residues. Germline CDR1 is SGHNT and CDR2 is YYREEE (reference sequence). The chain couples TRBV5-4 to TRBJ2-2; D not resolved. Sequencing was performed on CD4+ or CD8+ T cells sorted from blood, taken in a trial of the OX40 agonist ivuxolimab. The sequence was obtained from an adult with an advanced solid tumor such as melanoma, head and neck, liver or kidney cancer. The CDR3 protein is CASSSYSSGELFF. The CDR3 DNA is TGTGCCAGCAGCTCGTATAGTTCCGGGGAGCTGTTTTTT.